The clone carrying this T cell receptor (beta chain) has more than one count but fewer than ten. This sample is part of a study of T-cell reconstitution after alpha-beta-depleted transplantation in children. During its preparation, the TCRbeta library received unique molecular identifiers. A single record per CDR3 protein comes from TCRdb applying MiXCR to the PCR reads. The table shows approximately 400,000 distinct CDR3 sequences, with approximately 11% occurring only once. V was trimmed by 3 bases and J by 6 bases, leaving 15 bases between them. In germline, CDR1 is SGHVS, CDR2 FQNEAQ. The CDR3 covers 15 residues.

The sample in question was PBMCs from the stem cell graft donor, obtained from the stem cell graft. The J gene is TRBJ2-1, the V gene TRBV7-8; D may be TRBD1 (5 bases). This receptor was obtained from a human donor who donated a stem cell graft to a child with acute myeloid leukemia. The CDR3 region is CASSFSLGQGNEQFF. DNA for the CDR3: TGTGCCAGCAGCTTTTCCCTGGGGCAGGGCAATGAGCAGTTCTTC.